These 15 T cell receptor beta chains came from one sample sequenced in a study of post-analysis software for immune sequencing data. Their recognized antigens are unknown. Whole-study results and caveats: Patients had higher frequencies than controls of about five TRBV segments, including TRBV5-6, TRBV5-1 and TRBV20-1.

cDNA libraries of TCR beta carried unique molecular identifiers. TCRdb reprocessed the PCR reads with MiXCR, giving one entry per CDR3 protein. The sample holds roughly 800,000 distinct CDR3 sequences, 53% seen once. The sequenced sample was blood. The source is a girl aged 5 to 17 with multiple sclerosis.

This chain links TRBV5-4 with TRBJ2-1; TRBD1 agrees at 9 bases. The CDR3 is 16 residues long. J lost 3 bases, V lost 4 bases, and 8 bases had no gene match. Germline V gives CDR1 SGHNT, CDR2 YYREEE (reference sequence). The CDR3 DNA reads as TGTGCCAGCAGCCTCGCCGGGACAGGGATCTACAATGAGCAGTTCTTC. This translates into CASSLAGTGIYNEQFF.

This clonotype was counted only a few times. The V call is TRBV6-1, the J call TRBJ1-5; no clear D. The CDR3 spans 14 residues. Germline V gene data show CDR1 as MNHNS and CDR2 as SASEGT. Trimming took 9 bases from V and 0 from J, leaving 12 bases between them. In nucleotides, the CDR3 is TGTGCCAGTAGAGGTGGGGATAGCAATCAGCCCCAGCATTTT. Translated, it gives CASRGGDSNQPQHF.

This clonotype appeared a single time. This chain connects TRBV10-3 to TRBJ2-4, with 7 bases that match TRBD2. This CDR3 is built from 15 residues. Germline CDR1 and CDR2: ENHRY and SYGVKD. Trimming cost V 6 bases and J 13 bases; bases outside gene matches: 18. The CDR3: CAIRTSTGGTGEQYF. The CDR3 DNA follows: TGTGCCATCAGGACGAGCACGGGGGGAACGGGGGAGCAGTACTTC.

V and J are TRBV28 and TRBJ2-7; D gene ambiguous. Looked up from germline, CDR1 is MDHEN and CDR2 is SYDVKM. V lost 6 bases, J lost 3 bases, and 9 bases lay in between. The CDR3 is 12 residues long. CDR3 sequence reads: CASSRSHYEQYF. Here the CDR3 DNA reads TGTGCCAGCAGCCGATCCCACTACGAGCAGTACTTC.

The CDR3 reads CASSRGSNQPQHF. DNA for the CDR3: TGTGCCAGCAGTCGGGGTAGCAATCAGCCCCAGCATTTT. The chain links TRBV27 to TRBJ1-5; D is unclear. Germline CDR1 MNHEY, CDR2 SMNVEV (reference sequence). The CDR3 is made up of 13 amino acids. V was trimmed by 5 bases and J by 0 bases, leaving 5 bases between them.

The chain's CDR3 is CASSSWTDNQPQHF. The CDR3, as DNA: TGTGCCAGCAGCTCTTGGACAGACAATCAGCCCCAGCATTTT. The gene calls are TRBV7-8 and TRBJ1-5; tentatively, D is TRBD1 (6 bases). CDR3 length equals 14 residues. V shed 4 bases and J shed 3 bases, with 10 bases lying between them. CDR1 and CDR2 (germline): SGHVS, FQNEAQ.

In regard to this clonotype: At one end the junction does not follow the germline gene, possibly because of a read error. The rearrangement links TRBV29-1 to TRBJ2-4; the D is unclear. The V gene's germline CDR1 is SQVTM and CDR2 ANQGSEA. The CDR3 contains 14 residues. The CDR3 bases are TGCAGCGCTGAAGGCAAACTAGCCAAAAACATTCAGTACTTC. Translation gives CSAEGKLAKNIQYF.

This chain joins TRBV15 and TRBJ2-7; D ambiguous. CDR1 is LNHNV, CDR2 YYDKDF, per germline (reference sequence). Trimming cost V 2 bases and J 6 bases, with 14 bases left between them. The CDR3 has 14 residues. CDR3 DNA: TGTGCCACCAGCAGAAGGGAACTGAACAGCGAGCAGTACTTC. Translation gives CATSRRELNSEQYF.

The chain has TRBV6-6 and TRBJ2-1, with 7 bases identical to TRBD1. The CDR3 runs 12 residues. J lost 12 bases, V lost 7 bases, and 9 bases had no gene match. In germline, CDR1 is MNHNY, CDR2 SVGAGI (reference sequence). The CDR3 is CASTYDRVGQFF. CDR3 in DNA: TGTGCCAGCACGTACGACAGGGTTGGGCAGTTCTTC.

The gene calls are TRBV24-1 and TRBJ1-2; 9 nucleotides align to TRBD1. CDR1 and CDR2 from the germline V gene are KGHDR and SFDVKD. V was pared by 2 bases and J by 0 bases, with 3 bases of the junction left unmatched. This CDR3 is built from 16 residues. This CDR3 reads CATSDSRQGANYGYTF. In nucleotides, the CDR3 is TGTGCCACCAGTGATTCGCGACAGGGGGCTAACTATGGCTACACCTTC.

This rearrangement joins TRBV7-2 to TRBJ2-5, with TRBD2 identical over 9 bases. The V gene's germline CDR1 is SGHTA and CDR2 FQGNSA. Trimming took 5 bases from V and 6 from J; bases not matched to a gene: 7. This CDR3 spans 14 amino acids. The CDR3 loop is CASSLGTSTKTQYF. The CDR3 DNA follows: TGTGCCAGCAGCCTCGGGACTAGCACCAAGACCCAGTACTTC.

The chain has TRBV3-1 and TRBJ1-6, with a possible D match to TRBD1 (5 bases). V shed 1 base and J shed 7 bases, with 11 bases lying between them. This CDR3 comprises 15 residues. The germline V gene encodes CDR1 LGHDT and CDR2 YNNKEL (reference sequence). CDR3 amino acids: CASSQVGRGNSPLHF. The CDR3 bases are TGTGCCAGCAGCCAAGTCGGGAGGGGCAATTCACCCCTCCACTTT.

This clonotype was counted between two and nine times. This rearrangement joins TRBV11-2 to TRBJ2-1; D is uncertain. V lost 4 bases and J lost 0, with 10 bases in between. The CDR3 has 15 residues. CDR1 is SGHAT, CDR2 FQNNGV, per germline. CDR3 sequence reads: CASSSSESSYNEQFF. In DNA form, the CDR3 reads TGTGCCAGCAGCTCCTCGGAGAGCTCCTACAATGAGCAGTTCTTC.

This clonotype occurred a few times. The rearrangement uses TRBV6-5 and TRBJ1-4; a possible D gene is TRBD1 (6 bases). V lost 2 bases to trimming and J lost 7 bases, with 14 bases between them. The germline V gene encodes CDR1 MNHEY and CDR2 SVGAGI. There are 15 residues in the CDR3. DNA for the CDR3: TGTGCCAGCAGTTACGGTGGGGGGCGTCGTGAAAAACTGTTTTTT. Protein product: CASSYGGGRREKLFF.

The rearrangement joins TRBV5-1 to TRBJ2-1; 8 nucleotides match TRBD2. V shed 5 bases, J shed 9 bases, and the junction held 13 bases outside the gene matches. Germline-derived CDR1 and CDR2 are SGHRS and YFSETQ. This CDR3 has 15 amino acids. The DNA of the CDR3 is TGCGCCAGCAGTACTAGGGGACTAGGGAGCGTTGAGCAGTTCTTC. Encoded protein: CASSTRGLGSVEQFF.